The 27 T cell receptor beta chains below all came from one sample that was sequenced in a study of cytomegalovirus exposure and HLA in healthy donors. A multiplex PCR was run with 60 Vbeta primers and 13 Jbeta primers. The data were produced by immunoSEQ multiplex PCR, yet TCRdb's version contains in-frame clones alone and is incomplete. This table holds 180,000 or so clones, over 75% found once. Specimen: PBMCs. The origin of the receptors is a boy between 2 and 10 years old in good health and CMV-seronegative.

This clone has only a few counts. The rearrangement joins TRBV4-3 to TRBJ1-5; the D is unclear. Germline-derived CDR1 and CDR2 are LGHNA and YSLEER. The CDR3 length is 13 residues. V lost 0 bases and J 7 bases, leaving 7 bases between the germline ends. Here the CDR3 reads CASSQDLSQPQHF. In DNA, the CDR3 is TGCGCCAGCAGCCAAGATCTATCCCAGCCCCAGCATTTT.

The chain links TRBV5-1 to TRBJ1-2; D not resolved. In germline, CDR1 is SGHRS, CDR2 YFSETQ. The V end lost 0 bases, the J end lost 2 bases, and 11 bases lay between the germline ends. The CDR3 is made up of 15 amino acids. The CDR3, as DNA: TGCGCCAGCAGCTTGGCCCCAACAGTCAACTATGGCTACACCTTC. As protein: CASSLAPTVNYGYTF. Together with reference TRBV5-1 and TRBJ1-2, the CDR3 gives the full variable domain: KAGVTQTPRYLIKTRGQQVTLSCSPISGHRSVSWYQQTPGQGLQFLFEYFSETQRNKGNFPGRFSGRQFSNSRSEMNVSTLELGDSALYLCASSLAPTVNYGYTFGSGTRLTVV.

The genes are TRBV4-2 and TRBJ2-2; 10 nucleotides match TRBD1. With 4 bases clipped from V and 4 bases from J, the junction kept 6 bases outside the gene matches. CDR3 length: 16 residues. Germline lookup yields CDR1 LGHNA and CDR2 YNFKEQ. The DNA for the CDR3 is TGTGCCAGCAGCCCCCGGGACAGGGGATCCACCGGGGAGCTGTTTTTT. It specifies CASSPRDRGSTGELFF.

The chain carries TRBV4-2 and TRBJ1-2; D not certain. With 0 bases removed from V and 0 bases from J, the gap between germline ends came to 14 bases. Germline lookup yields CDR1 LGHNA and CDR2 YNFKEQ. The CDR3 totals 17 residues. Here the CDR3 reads CASSQDGFLSSNYGYTF. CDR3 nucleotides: TGTGCCAGCAGCCAAGATGGTTTCCTCAGTTCTAACTATGGCTACACCTTC.

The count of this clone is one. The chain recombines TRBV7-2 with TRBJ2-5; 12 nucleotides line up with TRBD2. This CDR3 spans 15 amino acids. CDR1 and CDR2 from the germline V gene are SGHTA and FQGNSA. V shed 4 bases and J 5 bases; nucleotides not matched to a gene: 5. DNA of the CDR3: TGTGCCAGCAGCTCTAGCGGGGGGGCTAGTGAGACCCAGTACTTC. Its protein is CASSSSGGASETQYF.

For the CDR3, the DNA is TGTGCCTGGAGTGCCCGACCGGGACAGGGGTCCTACGAGCAGTACTTC. This codes for CAWSARPGQGSYEQYF. The chain is built from TRBV30 and TRBJ2-7, with TRBD1 matching 10 bases. Trimming took 1 base from V and 1 from J; bases not matched to a gene: 7. The germline V gene encodes CDR1 GTSNPN and CDR2 SVGIG (reference sequence). This CDR3 is built from 16 residues.

The CDR3 nucleotides read TGTGCCAGCAGCCTGATCGGGGGGCCCCAGCATTTT. This codes for CASSLIGGPQHF. This chain links TRBV5-5 with TRBJ1-5; D might be TRBD1 (5 bases). Germline V gene data show CDR1 as SGHKS and CDR2 as YYEKEE (reference sequence). This CDR3 spans 12 amino acids. Trimming stripped 4 bases from V and 9 bases from J, with 11 bases between.

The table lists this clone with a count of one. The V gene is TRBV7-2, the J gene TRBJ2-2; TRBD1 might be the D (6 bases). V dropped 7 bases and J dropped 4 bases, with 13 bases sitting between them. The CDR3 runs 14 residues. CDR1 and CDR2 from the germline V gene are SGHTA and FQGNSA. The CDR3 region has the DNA TGTGCCAGCACCATAGTACAGGGCACCGGGGAGCTGTTTTTT. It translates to CASTIVQGTGELFF.

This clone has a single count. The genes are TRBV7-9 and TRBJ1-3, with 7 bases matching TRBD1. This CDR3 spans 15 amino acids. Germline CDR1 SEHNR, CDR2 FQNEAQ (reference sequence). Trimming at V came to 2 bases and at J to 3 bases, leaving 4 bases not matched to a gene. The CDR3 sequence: CASSLQGGSGNTIYF. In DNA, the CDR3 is TGTGCCAGCAGCTTACAGGGGGGAAGTGGAAACACCATATATTTT.

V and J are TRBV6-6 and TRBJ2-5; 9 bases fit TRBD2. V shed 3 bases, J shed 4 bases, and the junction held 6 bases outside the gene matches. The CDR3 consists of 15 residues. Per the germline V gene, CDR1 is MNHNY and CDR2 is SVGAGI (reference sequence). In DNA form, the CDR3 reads TGTGCCAGCAGTTATTTGGGACTAGCAGGAGAGACCCAGTACTTC. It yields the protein CASSYLGLAGETQYF.

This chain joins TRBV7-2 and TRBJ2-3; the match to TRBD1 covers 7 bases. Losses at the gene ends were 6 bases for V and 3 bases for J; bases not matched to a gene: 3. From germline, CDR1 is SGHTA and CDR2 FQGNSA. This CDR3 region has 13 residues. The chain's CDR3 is CASRPTGTDTQYF. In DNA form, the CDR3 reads TGTGCCAGCAGACCGACAGGGACAGATACGCAGTATTTT.

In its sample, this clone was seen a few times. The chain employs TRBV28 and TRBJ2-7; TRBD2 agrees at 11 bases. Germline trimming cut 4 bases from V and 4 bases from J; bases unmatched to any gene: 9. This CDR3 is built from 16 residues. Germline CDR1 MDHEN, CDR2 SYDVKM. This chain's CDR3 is CASSSHSGGATYEQYF. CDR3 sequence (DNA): TGTGCCAGCAGTTCTCATAGCGGGGGGGCTACGTACGAGCAGTACTTC. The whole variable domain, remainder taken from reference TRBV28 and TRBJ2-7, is DVKVTQSSRYLVKRTGEKVFLECVQDMDHENMFWYRQDPGLGLRLIYFSYDVKMKEKGDIPEGYSVSREKKERFSLILESASTNQTSMYLCASSSHSGGATYEQYFGPGTRLTVT.

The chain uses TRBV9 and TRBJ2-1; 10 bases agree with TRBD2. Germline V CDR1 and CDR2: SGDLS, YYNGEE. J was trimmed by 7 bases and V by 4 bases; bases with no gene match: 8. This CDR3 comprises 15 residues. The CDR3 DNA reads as TGTGCCAGCAGCCTACGTAGCGGGGGGTGGAATGAGCAGTTCTTC. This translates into CASSLRSGGWNEQFF. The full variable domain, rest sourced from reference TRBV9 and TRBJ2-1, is DSGVTQTPKHLITATGQRVTLRCSPRSGDLSVYWYQQSLDQGLQFLIQYYNGEERAKGNILERFSAQQFPDLHSELNLSSLELGDSALYFCASSLRSGGWNEQFFGPGTRLTVL.

The CDR3 loop is CSVGWGRDRAKSTEAFF. DNA for the CDR3: TGCAGCGTTGGGTGGGGGAGAGACAGGGCGAAGAGCACTGAAGCTTTCTTT. The V call is TRBV29-1, the J call TRBJ1-1; 7 nucleotides match TRBD1. This CDR3 region has 17 residues. V lost 4 bases, J lost 4 bases, and 18 bases stayed unmatched. Per germline, CDR1 SQVTM and CDR2 ANQGSEA.

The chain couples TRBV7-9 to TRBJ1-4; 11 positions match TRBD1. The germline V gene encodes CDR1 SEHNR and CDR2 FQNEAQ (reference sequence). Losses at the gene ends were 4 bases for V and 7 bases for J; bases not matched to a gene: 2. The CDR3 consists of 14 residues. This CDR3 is CASSSGTGGEKLFF. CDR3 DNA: TGTGCCAGCAGCTCCGGGACAGGGGGTGAAAAACTGTTTTTT.

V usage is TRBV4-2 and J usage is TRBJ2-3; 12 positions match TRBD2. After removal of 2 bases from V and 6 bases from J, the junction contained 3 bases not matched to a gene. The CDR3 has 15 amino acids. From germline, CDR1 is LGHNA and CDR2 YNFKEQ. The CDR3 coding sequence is TGTGCCAGCAGCCAACTAGCGGGGGGGCAGGATACGCAGTATTTT. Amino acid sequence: CASSQLAGGQDTQYF.

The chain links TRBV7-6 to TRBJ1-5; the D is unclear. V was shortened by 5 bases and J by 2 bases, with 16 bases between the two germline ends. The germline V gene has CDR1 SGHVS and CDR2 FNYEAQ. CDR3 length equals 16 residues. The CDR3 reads CASSPSSGGGNQPQHF. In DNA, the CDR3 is TGTGCCAGCAGCCCCTCCTCAGGAGGTGGCAATCAGCCCCAGCATTTT.

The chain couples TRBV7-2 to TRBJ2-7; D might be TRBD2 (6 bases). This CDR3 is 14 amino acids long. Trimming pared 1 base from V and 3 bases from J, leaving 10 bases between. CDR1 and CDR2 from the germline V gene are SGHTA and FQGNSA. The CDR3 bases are TGTGCCAGCAGCTTAGTCGGGAGCCACTACGAGCAGTACTTC. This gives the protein CASSLVGSHYEQYF. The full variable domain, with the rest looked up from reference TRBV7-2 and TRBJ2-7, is GAGVSQSPSNKVTEKGKDVELRCDPISGHTALYWYRQSLGQGLEFLIYFQGNSAPDKSGLPSDRFSAERTGGSVSTLTIQRTQQEDSAVYLCASSLVGSHYEQYFGPGTRLTVT.

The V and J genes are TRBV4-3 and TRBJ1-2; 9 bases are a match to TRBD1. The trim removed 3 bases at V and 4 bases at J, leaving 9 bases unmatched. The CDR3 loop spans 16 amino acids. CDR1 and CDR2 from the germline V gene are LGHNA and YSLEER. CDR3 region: CASSQTGQGVFYGYTF. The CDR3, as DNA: TGCGCCAGCAGCCAGACGGGACAGGGTGTCTTCTATGGCTACACCTTC.

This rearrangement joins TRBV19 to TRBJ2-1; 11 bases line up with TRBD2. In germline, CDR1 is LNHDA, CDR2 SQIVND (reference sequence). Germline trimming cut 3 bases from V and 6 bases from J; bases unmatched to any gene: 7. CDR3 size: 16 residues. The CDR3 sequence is CASSISSGGPSNEQFF. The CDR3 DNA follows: TGTGCCAGTAGTATCTCTAGCGGGGGGCCATCCAATGAGCAGTTCTTC.

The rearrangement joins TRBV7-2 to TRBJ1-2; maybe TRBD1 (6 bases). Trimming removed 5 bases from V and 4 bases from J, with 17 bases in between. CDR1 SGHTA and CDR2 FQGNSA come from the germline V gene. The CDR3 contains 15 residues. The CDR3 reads CASSPGHGNPYGYTF. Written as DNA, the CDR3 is TGTGCCAGCAGCCCGGGACACGGGAATCCCTATGGCTACACCTTC. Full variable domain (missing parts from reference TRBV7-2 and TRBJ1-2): GAGVSQSPSNKVTEKGKDVELRCDPISGHTALYWYRQSLGQGLEFLIYFQGNSAPDKSGLPSDRFSAERTGGSVSTLTIQRTQQEDSAVYLCASSPGHGNPYGYTFGSGTRLTVV.

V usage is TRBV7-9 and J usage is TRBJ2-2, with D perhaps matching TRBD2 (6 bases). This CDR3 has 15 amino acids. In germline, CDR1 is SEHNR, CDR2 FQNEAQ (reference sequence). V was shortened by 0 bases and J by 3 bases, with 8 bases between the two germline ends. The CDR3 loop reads CASSLARGDTGELFF. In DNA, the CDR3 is TGTGCCAGCAGCTTAGCGCGGGGAGACACCGGGGAGCTGTTTTTT.

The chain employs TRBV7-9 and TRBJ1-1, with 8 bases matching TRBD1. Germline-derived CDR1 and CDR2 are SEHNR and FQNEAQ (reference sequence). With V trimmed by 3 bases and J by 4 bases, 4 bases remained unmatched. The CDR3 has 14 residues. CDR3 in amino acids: CASSFRRGLTEAFF. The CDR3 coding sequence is TGTGCCAGCAGCTTCCGCAGGGGGCTCACTGAAGCTTTCTTT.

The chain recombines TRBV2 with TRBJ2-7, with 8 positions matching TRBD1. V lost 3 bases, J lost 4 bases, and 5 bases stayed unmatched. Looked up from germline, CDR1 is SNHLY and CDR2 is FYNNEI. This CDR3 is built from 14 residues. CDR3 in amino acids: CASSEGRGPYEQYF. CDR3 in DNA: TGTGCCAGCAGTGAGGGCAGGGGGCCGTACGAGCAGTACTTC.

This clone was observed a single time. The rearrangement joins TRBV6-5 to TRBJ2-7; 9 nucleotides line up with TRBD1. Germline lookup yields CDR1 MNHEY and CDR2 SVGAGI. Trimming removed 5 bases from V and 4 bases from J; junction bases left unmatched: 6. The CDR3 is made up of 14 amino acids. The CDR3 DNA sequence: TGTGCCAGCAGTGCATCCGGGACAGGGTACGAGCAGTACTTC. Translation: CASSASGTGYEQYF.

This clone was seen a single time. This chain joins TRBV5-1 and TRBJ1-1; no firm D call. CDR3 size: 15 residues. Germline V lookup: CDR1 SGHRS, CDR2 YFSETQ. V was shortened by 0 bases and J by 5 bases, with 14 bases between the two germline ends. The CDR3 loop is CASSLAVNTITEAFF. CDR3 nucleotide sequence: TGCGCCAGCAGCTTGGCAGTAAATACGATTACTGAAGCTTTCTTT.

This chain's CDR3 is CASSLESQGAIPGNTIYF. The CDR3 bases are TGTGCCAGCAGCTTAGAATCCCAGGGGGCGATCCCTGGAAACACCATATATTTT. The rearrangement uses TRBV11-2 and TRBJ1-3; 8 bases line up with TRBD1. The CDR3 consists of 18 residues. Germline V gives CDR1 SGHAT, CDR2 FQNNGV. Trimming at V came to 0 bases and at J to 2 bases, leaving 9 bases not matched to a gene.